This is a list of T cell receptor beta chains from one sample in a study. TCRdb reprocessed the RT-PCR reads with MiXCR, giving one entry per CDR3 protein. The data contain about 680,000 distinct CDR3 sequences, 14% of them singletons. Sequencing input: memory CD4+ T cells from blood. Source of these receptors: a female donor in good health, serving as a healthy control. CDR3s include the opening cysteine and the closing phenylalanine or tryptophan. A D gene is named only where the DNA matches it firmly. Clone sizes are given selectively: once, few, many, or a class where the clone is expanded.

- TRBJ1-5 - TRBV6-2/TRBV6-3 TGTGCCAGCAGTCCGACTCTCGGACGCAATCAGCCCCAGCATTTT CASSPTLGRNQPQHF
few TRBJ1-1 - TRBV6-6 TGTGCCAGCAGTGCAGCGTTGCGGACTGAAGCTTTCTTT CASSAALRTEAFF
- TRBJ2-7 - TRBV7-9 TGTGCCAGCAGCTCATTGCAGGGGTCCTACGAGCAGTACTTC CASSSLQGSYEQYF
- TRBJ1-4 - TRBV24-1 TGTGCCACCAGTGCTGGGGACAAACTGTTTTTT CATSAGDKLFF
- TRBJ1-1 TRBD1 TRBV30 TGTGCCTGGATCGGGGGACAGGGACGGACACGAACCCTTGAAGCTTTCTTT CAWIGGQGRTRTLEAFF
few TRBJ2-5 TRBD1 TRBV24-1 TGTGCCACCAGTGATTTGCAAGGGACAGGTAGACCCGGGACCCAGTACTTC CATSDLQGTGRPGTQYF
few TRBJ2-2 TRBD1 TRBV6-4 TGTGCCAGCAGTTCAGACAGGGTCACCGGGGAGCTGTTTTTT CASSSDRVTGELFF
- TRBJ1-6 - TRBV7-9 TGTGCCAGCAGCTCGGCCATGGGGGCCGGGGGTTCACCCCTCCACTTT CASSSAMGAGGSPLHF
many TRBJ1-2 - TRBV6-5 TGTGCCAGCGGTAAAGGACGGTATAGCGGCTACACCTTC CASGKGRYSGYTF
- TRBJ2-2 - TRBV7-2 TGTGCCAGCAGCTTAGCGCTAGGAACCACCGGGGAGCTGTTTTTT CASSLALGTTGELFF
- TRBJ2-6 TRBD1 TRBV27 TGTGCCAGCAGTTCGGGACAGGGGGCGTCTGGGGCCAACGTCCTGACTTTC CASSSGQGASGANVLTF
- TRBJ2-3 - TRBV7-9 TGTGCCAGCAGGTGGGAGTACACAGATACGCAGTATTTT CASRWEYTDTQYF
few TRBJ1-1 - TRBV6-6 TGTGCCAGCAAGGGAGGCATGAACACTGAAGCTTTCTTT CASKGGMNTEAFF
few TRBJ1-5 - TRBV20-1 TGCAGTGCTAGTCGCTATCCCCCGAGCAATCAGCCCCAGCATTTT CSASRYPPSNQPQHF
- TRBJ2-1 - TRBV20-1 TGCAGTGCTAGAGATCCGAATCGGGGTGGAAATGAGCAGTTCTTC CSARDPNRGGNEQFF
- TRBJ1-5 TRBD1 TRBV20-1 TGCAGTGCTAACCCCGGACAGGGGGCGCGCGGACTTAATCAGCCCCAGCATTTT CSANPGQGARGLNQPQHF
- TRBJ2-6 - TRBV7-8 TGTGCCAGCAGCTCGTTTTCTCTTAACTCTGGGGCCAACGTCCTGACTTTC CASSSFSLNSGANVLTF
many TRBJ1-2 TRBD1 TRBV6-5 TGTGCCAGCAGTATCTGGACAGGGACTCACTATGGCTACACCTTC CASSIWTGTHYGYTF
few TRBJ2-7 - TRBV7-3 TGTGCCAGCAGCTCCCACGGAGTCTCCTACGAGCAGTACTTC CASSSHGVSYEQYF
few TRBJ2-6 - TRBV7-2 TGTGCCAGCAGCTTAAGTCGCCGGACAGATTCCTCTGGGGCCAACGTCCTGACTTTC CASSLSRRTDSSGANVLTF
many TRBJ1-2 - TRBV18 TGTGCCAGCTCACCGTTGAGGGATGGCTACACCTTC CASSPLRDGYTF
- TRBJ1-4 - TRBV12-3/TRBV12-4 TGTGCCAGCAGATCCGGGGGGGGGACGGAGAAACTGTTTTTT CASRSGGGTEKLFF
- TRBJ2-7 TRBD1 TRBV27 TGTGCCAGCAGTCAGGACAGGCTCTCCTACGAGCAGTACTTC CASSQDRLSYEQYF
- TRBJ1-2 - TRBV15 TGTGCCACCAGCAGAGAACGGGGGCCCTATGGCTACACCTTC CATSRERGPYGYTF
few TRBJ2-7 - TRBV28 TGTGCCAGCAGTTTAGTGAGCGTCTACGAGCAGTACTTC CASSLVSVYEQYF
many TRBJ2-1 - TRBV5-1 TGCGCCAGTCGTGTTGCTAGCGAGGACAATGAGCAGTTCTTC CASRVASEDNEQFF
many TRBJ1-1 - TRBV10-3 TGTGCCATCAGGCCCCCGTCACACAAAGACCAGGAAGCTTTCTTT CAIRPPSHKDQEAFF
few TRBJ1-3 TRBD1 TRBV4-3 TGCGCCAGCAGCCGGGGGACAGGGCTGTCTGGAAACACCATATATTTT CASSRGTGLSGNTIYF
few TRBJ2-2 TRBD2 TRBV27 TGTGCCAGCAGTCTCTCCGGGACTAGTCCCGGGGAGCTGTTTTTT CASSLSGTSPGELFF
many TRBJ1-2 - TRBV20-1 TGCAGTGCTAGGGACCCGGGACGTACATTTAAGGTGTATGGCTACACCTTC CSARDPGRTFKVYGYTF
few TRBJ1-2 - TRBV29-1 TGCAGCGCCCTACAGGGATCCAACTATGGCTACACCTTC CSALQGSNYGYTF
- TRBJ2-7 - TRBV27 TGTGCCAGCAGACCCGTTGGTCGGCATACGTACGGCGAGCAGTACTTC CASRPVGRHTYGEQYF
- TRBJ2-1 - TRBV5-1 TGCGCCAGCAGGCGTGCCGGGAGCTCCTACAATGAGCAGTTCTTC CASRRAGSSYNEQFF
few TRBJ1-1 - TRBV12-5 TGTGCTAGTGGTTTCGCGAGGACTGAAGCTTTCTTT CASGFARTEAFF
many TRBJ2-1 - TRBV4-3 TGCGCCAGCAGCCAAGATTTAGGCACGGGTGAGCAGTTCTTC CASSQDLGTGEQFF
many TRBJ2-1 - TRBV5-1 TGCGCCAGCAGCTTGGCAAGGCCCGGCTACAATGAGCAGTTCTTC CASSLARPGYNEQFF
- TRBJ1-5 TRBD1 TRBV11-2 TGTGCCAGCAGCCTTGGTCCAGGGGGCTATAGCAATCAGCCCCAGCATTTT CASSLGPGGYSNQPQHF
- TRBJ1-2 TRBD1 TRBV29-1 TGCAGCGTTGACGGGGGGAGGGGGCGAGGCTACACCTTC CSVDGGRGRGYTF
few TRBJ2-5 - TRBV20-1 TGCAGTGCTATCGAGGTGCAGCCCCAAGAGACCCAGTACTTC CSAIEVQPQETQYF
- TRBJ2-2 TRBD2 TRBV7-2 TGTGCCAGCAGCTTAGCTGTGCGGGAGGGGATCGGGGAGCTGTTTTTT CASSLAVREGIGELFF
- TRBJ2-6 - TRBV20-1 TGCAGTGCTAGCCCTATGAGCTCTGGGGCCAACGTCCTGACTTTC CSASPMSSGANVLTF
- TRBJ1-2 - TRBV28 TGTGCCAGCAGTTTTGGAGGGGCAGGAGGCTATGGCTACACCTTC CASSFGGAGGYGYTF
- TRBJ1-1 - TRBV7-6 TGTGCCAGCAGCCCCAGAGGAGGGAACACTGAAGCTTTCTTT CASSPRGGNTEAFF
few TRBJ2-2 TRBD2 TRBV6-1 TGTGCCAGCAGTGAAGCCGGGCTAGCGGGAGGCACCGGGGAGCTGTTTTTT CASSEAGLAGGTGELFF
- TRBJ2-1 - TRBV20-1 TGCAGTGCCTCTAACGGAAGGTCCTGGAGGAATGAGCAGTTCTTC CSASNGRSWRNEQFF
- TRBJ2-5 - TRBV20-1 TGCAGTGCTGGGGGAGGAGCGACTCAAGAGACCCAGTACTTC CSAGGGATQETQYF